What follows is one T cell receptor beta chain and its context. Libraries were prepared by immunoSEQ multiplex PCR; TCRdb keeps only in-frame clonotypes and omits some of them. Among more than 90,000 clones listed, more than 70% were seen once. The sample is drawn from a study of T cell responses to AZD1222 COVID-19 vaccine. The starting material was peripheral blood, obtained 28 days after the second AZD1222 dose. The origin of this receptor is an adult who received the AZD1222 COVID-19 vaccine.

For the CDR3, the DNA is TGTGCCAGCAGCTTAGAAATGGACGATGAGCAGTTCTTC. Protein sequence: CASSLEMDDEQFF. The chain carries TRBV11-2 and TRBJ2-1; no clear D. The V gene lost 0 bases and the J gene lost 8 bases, with 8 bases spanning the gap. The CDR3 is made up of 13 amino acids. The germline gives CDR1 SGHAT, CDR2 FQNNGV.